The 4 T cell receptor beta chains below were found in one sample sequenced in a study of T cells in Graves' hyperthyroidism and ophthalmopathy. RNA transcripts yielded amplified TCR beta CDR3 regions. In the first-round RT-PCR of the TCR CDR3, the HTBI primer set was used. TCRdb re-called the multiplex PCR reads through MiXCR, storing one row per CDR3 protein. The table lists under 400,000 distinct CDR3 sequences, around a fifth of them singletons, with around 50% in the top ten. Sequencing input: blood. The receptors originated from a woman in her 50s with Graves' hyperthyroidism.

This clonotype was observed many times. The chain recombines TRBV20-1 with TRBJ2-3, with 14 bases identical to TRBD2. Germline loops: CDR1 DFQATT, CDR2 SNEGSKA (reference sequence). The CDR3 covers 15 residues. Trimming at V came to 6 bases and at J to 3 bases, leaving 5 bases not matched to a gene. Written as DNA, the CDR3 is TGCAGTGCAAGGGGACTAGCGGGAGTTACAGATACGCAGTATTTT. It specifies CSARGLAGVTDTQYF.

This clonotype was recorded at least ten times. The chain recombines TRBV7-2 with TRBJ2-7; no reliable D call. V gave up 1 base and J gave up 4 bases, with 14 bases separating them. The length of the CDR3 is 15 residues. Germline CDR1 and CDR2: SGHTA and FQGNSA. CDR3: CASSLGRGGKYEQYF. The CDR3 DNA is TGTGCCAGCAGCTTAGGTCGAGGTGGAAAATACGAGCAGTACTTC.

The genes are TRBV19 and TRBJ2-1; 7 positions agree with TRBD2. CDR3 length equals 15 residues. Germline trimming cut 1 base from V and 8 bases from J; bases unmatched to any gene: 8. From germline, CDR1 is LNHDA and CDR2 SQIVND (reference sequence). The CDR3 DNA is TGTGCCAGTAGTATAGTTGGCGGGAGTCTCGATGAGCAGTTCTTC. Its translation is CASSIVGGSLDEQFF.

This clonotype occurred a few times. The chain links TRBV5-4 to TRBJ1-1, with a weak D call TRBD1 (6 bases). Germline V CDR1 and CDR2: SGHNT, YYREEE (reference sequence). Trimming stripped 5 bases from V and 11 bases from J, with 19 bases between. The CDR3 consists of 13 residues. CDR3: CASREGQQLQAFF. The CDR3 DNA reads as TGTGCCAGCAGGGAAGGACAGCAACTGCAGGCTTTCTTT.